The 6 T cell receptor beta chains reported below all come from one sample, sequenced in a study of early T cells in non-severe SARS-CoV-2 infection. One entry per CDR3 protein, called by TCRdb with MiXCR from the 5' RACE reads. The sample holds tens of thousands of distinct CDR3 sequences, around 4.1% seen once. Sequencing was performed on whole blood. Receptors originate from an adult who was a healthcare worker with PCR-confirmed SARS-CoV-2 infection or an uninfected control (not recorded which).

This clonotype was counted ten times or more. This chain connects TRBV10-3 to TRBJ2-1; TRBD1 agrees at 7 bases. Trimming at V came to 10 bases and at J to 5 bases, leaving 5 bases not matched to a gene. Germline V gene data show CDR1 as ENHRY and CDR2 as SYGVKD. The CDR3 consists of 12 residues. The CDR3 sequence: CATTGEHNEQFF. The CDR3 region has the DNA TGTGCCACCACAGGGGAACACAATGAGCAGTTCTTC.

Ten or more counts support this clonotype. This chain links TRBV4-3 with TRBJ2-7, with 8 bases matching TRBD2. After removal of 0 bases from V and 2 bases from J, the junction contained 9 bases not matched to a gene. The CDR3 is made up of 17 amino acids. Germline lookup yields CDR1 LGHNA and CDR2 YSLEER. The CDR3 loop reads CASSQDPGTRGPYEQYF. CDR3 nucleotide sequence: TGCGCCAGCAGCCAAGATCCCGGGACTAGAGGGCCCTACGAGCAGTACTTC.

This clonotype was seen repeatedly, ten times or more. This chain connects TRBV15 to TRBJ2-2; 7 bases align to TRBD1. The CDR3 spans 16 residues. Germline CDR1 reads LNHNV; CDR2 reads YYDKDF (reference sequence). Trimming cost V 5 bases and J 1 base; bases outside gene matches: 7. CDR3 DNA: TGTGCCACCAGCGGTTATACAGGGGTGAACACCGGGGAGCTGTTTTTT. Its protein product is CATSGYTGVNTGELFF.

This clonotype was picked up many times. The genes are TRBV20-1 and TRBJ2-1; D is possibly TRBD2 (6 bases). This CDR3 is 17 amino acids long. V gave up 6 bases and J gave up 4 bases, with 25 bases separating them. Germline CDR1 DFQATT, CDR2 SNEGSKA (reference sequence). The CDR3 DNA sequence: TGCAGTGCCGCCCGGGGCCTCGGGGGTAGCGGTTACAATGAGCAGTTCTTC. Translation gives CSAARGLGGSGYNEQFF.

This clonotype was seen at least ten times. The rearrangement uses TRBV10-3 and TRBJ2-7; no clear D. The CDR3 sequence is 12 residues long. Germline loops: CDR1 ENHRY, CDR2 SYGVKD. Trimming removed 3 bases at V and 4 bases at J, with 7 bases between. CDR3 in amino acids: CAISDGVYEQYF. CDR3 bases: TGTGCCATCAGTGATGGGGTTTACGAGCAGTACTTC.

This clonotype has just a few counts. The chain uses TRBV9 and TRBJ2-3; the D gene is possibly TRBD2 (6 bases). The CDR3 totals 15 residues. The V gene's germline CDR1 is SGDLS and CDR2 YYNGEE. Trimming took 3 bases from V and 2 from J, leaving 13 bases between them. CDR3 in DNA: TGTGCCAGCAGCGCCCGGACTAAGTCCACAGATACGCAGTATTTT. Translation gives CASSARTKSTDTQYF. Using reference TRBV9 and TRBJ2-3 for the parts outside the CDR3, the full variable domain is DSGVTQTPKHLITATGQRVTLRCSPRSGDLSVYWYQQSLDQGLQFLIQYYNGEERAKGNILERFSAQQFPDLHSELNLSSLELGDSALYFCASSARTKSTDTQYFGPGTRLTVL.